The clone carrying this T cell receptor beta chain has just one count. The antigen is undetermined. Researchers reported that TCR beta cDNA libraries carried unique molecular identifiers. From the PCR reads, TCRdb called clonotypes with MiXCR, one entry per CDR3 protein. Of roughly 400,000 distinct CDR3 sequences listed, about 40% were seen once; the top ten hold less than 10%. These data are taken from a study of post-analysis software for immune sequencing data. Findings and caveats of the study: Controls had significantly higher normalized Chao1 diversity than multiple sclerosis patients. Five or six TRBV segments, TRBV5-6, TRBV5-1 and TRBV20-1 among them, were found more frequent in patients than controls.

The germline CDR1 and CDR2 sequences are SQVTM and ANQGSEA. CDR3 length: 13 residues. V lost 3 bases and J 5 bases, leaving 11 bases between the germline ends. The material sequenced was blood. The gene calls are TRBV29-1 and TRBJ2-1; a possible D gene is TRBD2 (6 bases). The receptor's source is a girl aged 2-9 years with multiple sclerosis. CDR3 coding DNA: TGCAGCGTTGATCGGCTAGCGAACAATGAGCAGTTCTTC. It specifies CSVDRLANNEQFF.